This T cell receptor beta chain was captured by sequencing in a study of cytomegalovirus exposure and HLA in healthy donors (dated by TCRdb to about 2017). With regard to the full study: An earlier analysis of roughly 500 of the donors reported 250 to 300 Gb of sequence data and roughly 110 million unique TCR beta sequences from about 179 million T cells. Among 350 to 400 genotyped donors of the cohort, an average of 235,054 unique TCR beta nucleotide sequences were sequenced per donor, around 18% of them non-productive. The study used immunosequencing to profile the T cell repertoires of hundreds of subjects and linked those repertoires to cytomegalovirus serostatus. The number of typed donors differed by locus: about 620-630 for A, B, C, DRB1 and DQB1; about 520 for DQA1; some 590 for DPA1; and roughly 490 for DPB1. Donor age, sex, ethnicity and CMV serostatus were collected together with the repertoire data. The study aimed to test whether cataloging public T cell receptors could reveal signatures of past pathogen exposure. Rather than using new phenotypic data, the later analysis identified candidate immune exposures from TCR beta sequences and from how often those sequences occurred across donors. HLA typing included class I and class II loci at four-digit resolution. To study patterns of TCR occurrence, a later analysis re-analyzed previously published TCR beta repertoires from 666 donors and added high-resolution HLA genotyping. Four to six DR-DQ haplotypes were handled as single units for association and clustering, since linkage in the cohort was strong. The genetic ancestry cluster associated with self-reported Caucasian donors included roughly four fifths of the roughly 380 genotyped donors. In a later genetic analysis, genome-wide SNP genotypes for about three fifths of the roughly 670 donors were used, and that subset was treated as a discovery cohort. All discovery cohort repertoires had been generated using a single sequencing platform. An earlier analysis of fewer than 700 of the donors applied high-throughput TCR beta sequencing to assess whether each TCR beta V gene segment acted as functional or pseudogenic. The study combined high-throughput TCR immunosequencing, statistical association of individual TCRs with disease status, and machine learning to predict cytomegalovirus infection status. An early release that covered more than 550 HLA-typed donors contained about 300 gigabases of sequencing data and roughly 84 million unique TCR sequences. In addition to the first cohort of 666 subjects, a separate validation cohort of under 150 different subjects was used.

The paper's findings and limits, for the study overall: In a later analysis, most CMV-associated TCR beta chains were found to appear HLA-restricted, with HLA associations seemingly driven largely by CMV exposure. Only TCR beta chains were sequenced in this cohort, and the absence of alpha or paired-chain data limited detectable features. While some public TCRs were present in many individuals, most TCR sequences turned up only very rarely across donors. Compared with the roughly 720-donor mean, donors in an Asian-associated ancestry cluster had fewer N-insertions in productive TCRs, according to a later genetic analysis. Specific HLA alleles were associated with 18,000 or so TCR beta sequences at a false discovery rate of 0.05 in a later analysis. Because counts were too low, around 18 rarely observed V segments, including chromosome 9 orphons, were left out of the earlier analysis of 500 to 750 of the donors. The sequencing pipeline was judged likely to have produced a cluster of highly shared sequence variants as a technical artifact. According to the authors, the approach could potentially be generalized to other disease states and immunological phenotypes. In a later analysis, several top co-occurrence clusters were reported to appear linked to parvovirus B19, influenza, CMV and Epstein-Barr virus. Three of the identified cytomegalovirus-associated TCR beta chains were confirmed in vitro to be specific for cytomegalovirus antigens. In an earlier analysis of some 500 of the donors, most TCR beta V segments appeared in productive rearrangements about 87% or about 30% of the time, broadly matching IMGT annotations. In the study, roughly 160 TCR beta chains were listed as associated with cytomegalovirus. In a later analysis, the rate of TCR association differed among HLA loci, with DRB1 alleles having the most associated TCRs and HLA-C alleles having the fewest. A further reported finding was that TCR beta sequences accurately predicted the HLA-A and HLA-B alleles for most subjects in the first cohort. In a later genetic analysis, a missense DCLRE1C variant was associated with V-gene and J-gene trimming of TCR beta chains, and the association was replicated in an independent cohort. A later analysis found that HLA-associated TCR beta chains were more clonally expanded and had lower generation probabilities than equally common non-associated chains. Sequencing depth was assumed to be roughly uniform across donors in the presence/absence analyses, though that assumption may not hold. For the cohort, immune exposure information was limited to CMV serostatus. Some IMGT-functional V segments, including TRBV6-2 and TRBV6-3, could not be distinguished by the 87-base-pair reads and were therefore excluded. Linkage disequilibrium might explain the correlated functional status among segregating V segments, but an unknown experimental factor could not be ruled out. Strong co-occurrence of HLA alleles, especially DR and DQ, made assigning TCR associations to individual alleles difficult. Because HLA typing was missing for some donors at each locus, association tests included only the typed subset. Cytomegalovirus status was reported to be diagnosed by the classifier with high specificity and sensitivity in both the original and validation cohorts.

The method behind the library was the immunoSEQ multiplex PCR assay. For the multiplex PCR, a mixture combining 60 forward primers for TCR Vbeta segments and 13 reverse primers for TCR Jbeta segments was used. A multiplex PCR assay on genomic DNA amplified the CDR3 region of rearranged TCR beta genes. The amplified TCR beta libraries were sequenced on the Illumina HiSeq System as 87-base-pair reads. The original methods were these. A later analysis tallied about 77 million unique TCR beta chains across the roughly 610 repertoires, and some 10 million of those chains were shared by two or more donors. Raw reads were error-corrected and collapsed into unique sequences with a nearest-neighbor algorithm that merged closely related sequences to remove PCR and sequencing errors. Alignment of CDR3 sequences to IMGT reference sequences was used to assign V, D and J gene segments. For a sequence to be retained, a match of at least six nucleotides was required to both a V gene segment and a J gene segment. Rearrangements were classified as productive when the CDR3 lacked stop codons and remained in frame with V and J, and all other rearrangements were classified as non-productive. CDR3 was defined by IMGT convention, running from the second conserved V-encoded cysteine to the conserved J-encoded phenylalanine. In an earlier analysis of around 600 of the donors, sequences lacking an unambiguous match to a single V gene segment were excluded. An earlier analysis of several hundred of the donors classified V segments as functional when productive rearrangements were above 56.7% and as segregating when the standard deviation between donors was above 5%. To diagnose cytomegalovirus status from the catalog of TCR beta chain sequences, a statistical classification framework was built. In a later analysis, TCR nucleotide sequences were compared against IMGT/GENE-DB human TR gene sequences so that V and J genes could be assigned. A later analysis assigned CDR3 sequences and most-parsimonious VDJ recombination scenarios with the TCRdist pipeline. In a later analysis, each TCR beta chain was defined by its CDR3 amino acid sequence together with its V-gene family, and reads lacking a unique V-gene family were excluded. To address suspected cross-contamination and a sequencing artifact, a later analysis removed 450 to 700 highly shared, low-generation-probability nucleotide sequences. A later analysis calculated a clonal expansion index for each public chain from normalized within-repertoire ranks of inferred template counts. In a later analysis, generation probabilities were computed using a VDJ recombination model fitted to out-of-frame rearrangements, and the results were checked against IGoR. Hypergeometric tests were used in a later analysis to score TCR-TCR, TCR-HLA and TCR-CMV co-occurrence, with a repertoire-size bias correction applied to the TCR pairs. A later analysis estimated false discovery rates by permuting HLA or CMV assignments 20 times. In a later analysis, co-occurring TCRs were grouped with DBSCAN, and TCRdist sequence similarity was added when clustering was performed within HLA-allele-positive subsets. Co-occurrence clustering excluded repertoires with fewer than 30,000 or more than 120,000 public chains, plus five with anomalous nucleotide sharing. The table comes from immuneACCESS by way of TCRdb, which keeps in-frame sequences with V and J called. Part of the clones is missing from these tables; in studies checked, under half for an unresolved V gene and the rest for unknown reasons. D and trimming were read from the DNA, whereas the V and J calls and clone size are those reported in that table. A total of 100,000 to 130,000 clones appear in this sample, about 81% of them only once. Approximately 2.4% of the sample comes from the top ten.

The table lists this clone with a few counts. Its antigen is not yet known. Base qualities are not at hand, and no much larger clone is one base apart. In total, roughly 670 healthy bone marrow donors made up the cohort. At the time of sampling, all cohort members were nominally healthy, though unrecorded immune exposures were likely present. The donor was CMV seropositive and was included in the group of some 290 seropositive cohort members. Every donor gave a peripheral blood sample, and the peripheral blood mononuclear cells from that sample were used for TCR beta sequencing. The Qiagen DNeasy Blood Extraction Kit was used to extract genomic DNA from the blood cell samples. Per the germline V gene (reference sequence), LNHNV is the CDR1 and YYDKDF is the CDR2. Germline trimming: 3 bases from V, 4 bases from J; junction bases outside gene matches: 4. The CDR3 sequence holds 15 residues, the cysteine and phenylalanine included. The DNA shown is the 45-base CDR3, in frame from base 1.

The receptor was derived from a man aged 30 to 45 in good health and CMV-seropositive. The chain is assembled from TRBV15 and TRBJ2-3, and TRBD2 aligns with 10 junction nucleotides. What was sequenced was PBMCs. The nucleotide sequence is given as TGTGCCACCAGCAGTTTAGCGGGGGGCCCAGATACGCAGTATTTT. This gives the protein CATSSLAGGPDTQYF.